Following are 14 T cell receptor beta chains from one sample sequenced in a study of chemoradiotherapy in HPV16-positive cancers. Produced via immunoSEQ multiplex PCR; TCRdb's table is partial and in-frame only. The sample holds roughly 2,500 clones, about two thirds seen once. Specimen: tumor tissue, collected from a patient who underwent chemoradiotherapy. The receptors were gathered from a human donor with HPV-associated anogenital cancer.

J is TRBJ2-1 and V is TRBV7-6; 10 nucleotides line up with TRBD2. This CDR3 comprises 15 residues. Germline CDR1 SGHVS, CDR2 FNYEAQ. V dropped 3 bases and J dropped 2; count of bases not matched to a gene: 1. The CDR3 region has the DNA TGTGCCAGCAGCTTGAGCGGGAGGGCCTACAATGAGCAGTTCTTC. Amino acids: CASSLSGRAYNEQFF. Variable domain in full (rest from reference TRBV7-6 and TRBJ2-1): GAGVSQSPRYKVTKRGQDVALRCDPISGHVSLYWYRQALGQGPEFLTYFNYEAQQDKSGLPNDRFSAERPEGSISTLTIQRTEQRDSAMYRCASSLSGRAYNEQFFGPGTRLTVL.

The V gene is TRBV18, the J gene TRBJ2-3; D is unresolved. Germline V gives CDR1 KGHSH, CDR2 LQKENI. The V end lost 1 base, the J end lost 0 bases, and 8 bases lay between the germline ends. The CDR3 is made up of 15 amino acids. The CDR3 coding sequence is TGTGCCAGCTCACCACGTGGCAGTAGCACAGATACGCAGTATTTT. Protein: CASSPRGSSTDTQYF.

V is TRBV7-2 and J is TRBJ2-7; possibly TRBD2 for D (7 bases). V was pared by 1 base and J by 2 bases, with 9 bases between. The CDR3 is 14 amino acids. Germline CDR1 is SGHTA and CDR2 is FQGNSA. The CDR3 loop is CASSLGGGTYEQYF. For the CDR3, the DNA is TGTGCCAGCAGCTTAGGCGGGGGCACCTACGAGCAGTACTTC.

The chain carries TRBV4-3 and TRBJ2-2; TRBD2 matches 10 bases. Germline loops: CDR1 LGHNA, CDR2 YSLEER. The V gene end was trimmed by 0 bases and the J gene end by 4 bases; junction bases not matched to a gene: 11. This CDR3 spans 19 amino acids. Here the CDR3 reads CASSQESWASGSGTGELFF. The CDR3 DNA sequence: TGCGCCAGCAGCCAAGAAAGTTGGGCTAGCGGGAGTGGCACCGGGGAGCTGTTTTTT.

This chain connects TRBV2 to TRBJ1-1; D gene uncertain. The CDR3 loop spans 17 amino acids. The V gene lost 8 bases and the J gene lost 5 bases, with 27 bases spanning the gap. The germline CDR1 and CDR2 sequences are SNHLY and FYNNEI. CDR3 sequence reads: CASGVRREGGFETEAFF. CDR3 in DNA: TGTGCCAGCGGAGTGAGGCGGGAAGGTGGTTTTGAGACTGAAGCTTTCTTT.

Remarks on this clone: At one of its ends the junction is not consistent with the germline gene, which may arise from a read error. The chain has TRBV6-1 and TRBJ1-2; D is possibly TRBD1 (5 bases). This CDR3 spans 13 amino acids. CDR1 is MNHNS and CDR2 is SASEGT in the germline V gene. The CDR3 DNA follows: TGTGCCAGCAGGGAAGGGACGGCCGGCGGCTACACCTTC. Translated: CASREGTAGGYTF.

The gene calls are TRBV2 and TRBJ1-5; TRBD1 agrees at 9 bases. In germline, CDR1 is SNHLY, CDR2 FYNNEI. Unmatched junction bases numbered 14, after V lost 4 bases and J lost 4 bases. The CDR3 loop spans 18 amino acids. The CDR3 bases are TGTGCCAGCAGTGCACGTCCCGGGACAGGGAACAGTAATCAGCCCCAGCATTTT. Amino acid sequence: CASSARPGTGNSNQPQHF.

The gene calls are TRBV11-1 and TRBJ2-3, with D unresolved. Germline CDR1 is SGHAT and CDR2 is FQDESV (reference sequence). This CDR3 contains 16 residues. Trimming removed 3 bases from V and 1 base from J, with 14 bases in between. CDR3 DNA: TGTGCCAGCAGCTTCCTACCTGGCATCGGCACAGATACGCAGTATTTT. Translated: CASSFLPGIGTDTQYF.

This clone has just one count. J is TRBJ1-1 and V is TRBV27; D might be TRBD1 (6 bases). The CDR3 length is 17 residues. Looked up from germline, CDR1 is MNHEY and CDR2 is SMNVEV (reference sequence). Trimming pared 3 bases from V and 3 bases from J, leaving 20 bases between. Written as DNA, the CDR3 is TGTGCCAGCAGTTTGCCTCCTCAACAAAGGGGGGACACTGAAGCTTTCTTT. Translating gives CASSLPPQQRGDTEAFF.

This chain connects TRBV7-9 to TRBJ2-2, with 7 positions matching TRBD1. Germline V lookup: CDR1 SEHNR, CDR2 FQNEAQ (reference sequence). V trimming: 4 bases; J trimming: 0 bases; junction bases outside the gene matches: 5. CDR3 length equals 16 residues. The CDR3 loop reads CASSWGTATNTGELFF. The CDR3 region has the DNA TGTGCCAGCAGCTGGGGGACAGCAACGAACACCGGGGAGCTGTTTTTT.

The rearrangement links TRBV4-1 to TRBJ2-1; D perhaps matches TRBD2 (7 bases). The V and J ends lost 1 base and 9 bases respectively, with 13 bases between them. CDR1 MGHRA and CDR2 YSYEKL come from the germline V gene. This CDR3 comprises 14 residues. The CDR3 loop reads CASSQVGEGGEQFF. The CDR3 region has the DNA TGCGCCAGCAGCCAAGTGGGGGAGGGGGGTGAGCAGTTCTTC.

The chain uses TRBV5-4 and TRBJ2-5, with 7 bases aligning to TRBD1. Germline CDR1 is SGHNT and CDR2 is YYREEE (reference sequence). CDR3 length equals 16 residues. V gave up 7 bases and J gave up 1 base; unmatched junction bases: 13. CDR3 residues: CASATPTGKGQETQYF. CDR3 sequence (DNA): TGTGCCAGCGCTACTCCGACAGGGAAGGGCCAAGAGACCCAGTACTTC.

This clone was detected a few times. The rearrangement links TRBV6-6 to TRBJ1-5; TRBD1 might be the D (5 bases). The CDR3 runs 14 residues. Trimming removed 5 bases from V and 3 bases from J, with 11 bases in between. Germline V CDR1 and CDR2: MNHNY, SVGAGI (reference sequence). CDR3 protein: CASSPRGANQPQHF. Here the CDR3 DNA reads TGTGCCAGCAGTCCCCGAGGGGCCAATCAGCCCCAGCATTTT.

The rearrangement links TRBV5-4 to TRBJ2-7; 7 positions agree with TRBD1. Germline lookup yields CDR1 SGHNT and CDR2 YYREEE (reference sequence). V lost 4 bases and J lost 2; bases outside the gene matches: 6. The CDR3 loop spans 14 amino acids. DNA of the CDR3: TGTGCCAGCAGCCCATGGGACAGCCCCTACGAGCAGTACGTC. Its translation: CASSPWDSPYEQYV.